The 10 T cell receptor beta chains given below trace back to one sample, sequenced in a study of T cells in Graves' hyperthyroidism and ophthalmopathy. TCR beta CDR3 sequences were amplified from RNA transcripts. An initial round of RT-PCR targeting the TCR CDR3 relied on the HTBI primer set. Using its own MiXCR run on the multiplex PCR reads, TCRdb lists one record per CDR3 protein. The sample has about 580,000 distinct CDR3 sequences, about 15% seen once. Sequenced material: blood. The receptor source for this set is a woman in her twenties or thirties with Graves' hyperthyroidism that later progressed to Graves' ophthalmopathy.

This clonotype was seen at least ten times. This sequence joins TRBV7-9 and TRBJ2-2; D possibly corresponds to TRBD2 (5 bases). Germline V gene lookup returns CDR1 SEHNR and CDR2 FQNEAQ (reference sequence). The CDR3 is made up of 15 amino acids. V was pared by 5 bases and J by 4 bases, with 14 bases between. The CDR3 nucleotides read TGTGCCAGCAGCCATCTCTTAGGAGGCACCGGGGAGCTGTTTTTT. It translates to CASSHLLGGTGELFF. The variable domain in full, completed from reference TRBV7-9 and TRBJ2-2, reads DTGVSQNPRHKITKRGQNVTFRCDPISEHNRLYWYRQTLGQGPEFLTYFQNEAQLEKSRLLSDRFSAERPKGSFSTLEIQRTEQGDSAMYLCASSHLLGGTGELFFGEGSRLTVL.

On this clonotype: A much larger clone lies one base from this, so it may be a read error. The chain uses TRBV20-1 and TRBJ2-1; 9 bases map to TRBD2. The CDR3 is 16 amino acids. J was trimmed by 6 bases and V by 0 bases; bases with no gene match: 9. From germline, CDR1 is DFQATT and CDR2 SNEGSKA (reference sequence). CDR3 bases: TGCAGTGCTAGAGACCCAACTAGCGGGCCCTGCAATGAGCAGTTCTTC. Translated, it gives CSARDPTSGPCNEQFF.

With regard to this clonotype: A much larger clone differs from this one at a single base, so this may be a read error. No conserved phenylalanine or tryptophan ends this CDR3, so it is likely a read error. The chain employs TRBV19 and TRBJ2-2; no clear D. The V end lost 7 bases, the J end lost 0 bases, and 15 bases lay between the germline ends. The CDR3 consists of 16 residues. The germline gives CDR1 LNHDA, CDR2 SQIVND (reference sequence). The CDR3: CASTRWTFSNTGELFL. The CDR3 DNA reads TGTGCCAGTACCCGCTGGACCTTCTCGAACACCGGGGAGCTGTTTTTA.

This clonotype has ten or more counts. The CDR3 loop reads CASDHTNTGELFF. As DNA, the CDR3 is TGTGCCAGCGATCACACGAACACCGGGGAGCTGTTTTTT. This sequence joins TRBV6-2 or TRBV6-3 and TRBJ2-2; D gene ambiguous. The germline V gene has CDR1 MNHEY and CDR2 SVGEGT. The V gene lost 8 bases and the J gene lost 0 bases, with 7 bases spanning the gap. This CDR3 comprises 13 residues.

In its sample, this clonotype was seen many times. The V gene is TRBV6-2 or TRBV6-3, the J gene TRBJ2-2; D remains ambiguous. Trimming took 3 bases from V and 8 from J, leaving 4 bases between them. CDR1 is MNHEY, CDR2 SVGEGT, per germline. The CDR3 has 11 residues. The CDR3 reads CASSYWGELFF. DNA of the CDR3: TGTGCCAGCAGTTATTGGGGGGAGCTGTTTTTT.

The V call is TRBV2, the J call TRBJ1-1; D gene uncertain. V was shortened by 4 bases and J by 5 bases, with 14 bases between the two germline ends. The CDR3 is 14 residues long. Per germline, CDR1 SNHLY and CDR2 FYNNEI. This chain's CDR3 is CASSGVFWETEAFF. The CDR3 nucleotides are TGTGCCAGCAGTGGAGTCTTTTGGGAAACTGAAGCTTTCTTT.

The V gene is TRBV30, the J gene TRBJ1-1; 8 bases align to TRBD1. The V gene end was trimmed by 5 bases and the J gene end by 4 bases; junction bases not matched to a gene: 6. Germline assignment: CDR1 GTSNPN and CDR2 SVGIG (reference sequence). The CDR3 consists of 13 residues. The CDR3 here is CAWGGQGSTEAFF. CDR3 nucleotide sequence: TGTGCCTGGGGAGGACAGGGTAGCACTGAAGCTTTCTTT.

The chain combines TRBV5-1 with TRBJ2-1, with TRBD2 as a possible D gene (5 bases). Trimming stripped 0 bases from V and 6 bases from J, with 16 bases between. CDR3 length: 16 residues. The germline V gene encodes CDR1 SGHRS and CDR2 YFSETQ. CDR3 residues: CASSLARLAHPNEQFF. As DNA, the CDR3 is TGCGCCAGCAGCTTGGCCAGGTTAGCGCACCCCAATGAGCAGTTCTTC.

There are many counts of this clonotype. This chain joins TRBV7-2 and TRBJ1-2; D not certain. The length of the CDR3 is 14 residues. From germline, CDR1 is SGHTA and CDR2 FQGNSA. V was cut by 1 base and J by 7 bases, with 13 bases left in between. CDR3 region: CASSLGSVAGGYTF. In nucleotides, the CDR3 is TGTGCCAGCAGCTTAGGTTCGGTGGCGGGTGGCTACACCTTC.

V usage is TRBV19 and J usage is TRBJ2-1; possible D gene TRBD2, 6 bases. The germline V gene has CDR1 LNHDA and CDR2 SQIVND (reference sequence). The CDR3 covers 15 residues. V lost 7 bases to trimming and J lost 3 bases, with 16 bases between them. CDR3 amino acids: CASNPSGTVYNEQFF. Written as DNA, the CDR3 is TGTGCCAGTAACCCCTCGGGGACTGTCTACAATGAGCAGTTCTTC.